This is a list of T cell receptor beta chains from one sample in a study of blood T cell repertoires in COVID-19. TCRdb's table, derived via immunoSEQ multiplex PCR, lists solely in-frame clones and lacks some. The repertoire has a few hundred thousand clones, roughly 89% of them found once; the top ten carry approximately 5%. The sample comprised peripheral blood. Every receptor here comes from a woman in her forties who had recovered from COVID-19. Both conserved end residues are part of each CDR3. Each record gives: J gene, V gene, clone size, CDR3 length, D gene, CDR3 protein, CDR3 DNA. The D gene is left open where the match is weak. The size field is filled for only some rows; it gives once, few, many or a size class.

TRBJ1-2	TRBV14	few	12	.	CASSQPGYGYTF	TGTGCCAGCAGCCAGCCAGGGTATGGCTACACCTTC
TRBJ1-5	TRBV19	.	13	.	CASSAAAGQPQHF	TGTGCCAGTAGTGCGGCCGCGGGCCAGCCCCAGCATTTT
TRBJ2-2	TRBV27	.	13	.	CASSLSIGGELFF	TGTGCCAGCAGTTTATCGATCGGCGGGGAGCTGTTTTTT
TRBJ2-1	TRBV27	.	14	TRBD2	CASSAGGSPIEQFF	TGTGCCAGCAGTGCGGGGGGGTCCCCAATTGAGCAGTTCTTC
TRBJ2-1	TRBV18	.	12	.	CASSPIQGREFF	TGTGCCAGCTCACCAATTCAGGGGCGGGAGTTCTTC
TRBJ2-2	TRBV5-4	.	18	TRBD1	CASSSYRGWEGSPGELFF	TGTGCCAGCAGCTCATACAGGGGTTGGGAAGGGTCGCCGGGGGAGCTGTTTTTT
TRBJ2-5	TRBV4-3	.	16	TRBD2	CASSQGALAGVETQYF	TGCGCCAGCAGCCAAGGGGCCCTAGCGGGAGTTGAGACCCAGTACTTC
TRBJ2-2	TRBV5-1	.	13	.	CASSLRNTGELFF	TGCGCCAGCAGCTTGCGGAACACCGGGGAGCTGTTTTTT
TRBJ2-4	TRBV5-1	.	13	.	CASSLGQEDIQYF	TGCGCCAGCAGCTTGGGTCAGGAAGACATTCAGTACTTC
TRBJ1-5	TRBV9	.	15	.	CASSAVDSSNQPQHF	TGTGCCAGCAGCGCCGTGGACAGTAGCAATCAGCCCCAGCATTTT
TRBJ1-1	TRBV30	.	13	.	CAWGGVRNTEAFF	TGTGCCTGGGGGGGGGTAAGAAACACTGAAGCTTTCTTT
TRBJ2-7	TRBV24-1	.	14	TRBD1	CATSETGQGNEQYF	TGTGCCACCAGTGAGACGGGACAGGGGAACGAGCAGTACTTC
TRBJ1-2	TRBV5-4	.	16	TRBD1	CASSPTLTGANYGYTF	TGTGCCAGCAGCCCAACCCTGACAGGGGCTAACTATGGCTACACCTTC
TRBJ2-2	TRBV12-2	once	15	.	CASRTTIKNTGELFF	TGTGCAAGTCGCACTACTATAAAGAACACCGGGGAGCTGTTTTTT
TRBJ2-7	TRBV28	.	14	TRBD1	CASTLQGVSYEQYF	TGTGCCAGCACCCTACAGGGGGTGAGTTACGAGCAGTACTTC
TRBJ1-2	TRBV19	.	13	TRBD1	CASRSDRVYGYTF	TGTGCCAGTAGAAGTGACAGGGTCTATGGCTACACCTTC
TRBJ2-7	TRBV5-1	.	15	.	CASSLALAGSYEQYF	TGCGCCAGCAGCTTAGCTTTGGCGGGGTCCTACGAGCAGTACTTC
TRBJ1-2	TRBV28	.	14	TRBD1	CATRQGARSYGYTF	TGTGCCACCCGACAGGGGGCGCGGTCATATGGCTACACCTTC
TRBJ2-5	TRBV7-2	.	14	.	CASSYGGSDETQYF	TGTGCCAGCAGCTACGGCGGCTCTGATGAGACCCAGTACTTC
TRBJ2-1	TRBV27	.	15	TRBD2	CASSLSNWGGDEQFF	TGTGCCAGCAGTTTATCAAATTGGGGGGGAGATGAGCAGTTCTTC
TRBJ2-1	TRBV5-4	.	16	.	CASTPARERGYNEQFF	TGTGCCAGTACTCCCGCGAGGGAAAGGGGGTACAATGAGCAGTTCTTC
TRBJ2-3	TRBV19	once	15	TRBD2	CASSIGGGSTDTQYF	TGTGCCAGTAGTATAGGGGGGGGTAGCACAGATACGCAGTATTTT
TRBJ1-5	TRBV10-3	.	16	.	CAIGGTNDVSNQPQHF	TGTGCCATCGGCGGGACTAATGACGTTAGCAATCAGCCCCAGCATTTT
TRBJ1-6	TRBV6-5	.	13	.	CASSYSSSSPLHF	TGTGCCAGCAGTTACTCGAGTAGTTCACCCCTCCACTTT
TRBJ1-1	TRBV6-5	.	13	TRBD1	CASRTGGGFEAFF	TGTGCCAGCCGGACAGGGGGCGGATTTGAAGCTTTCTTT
TRBJ1-2	TRBV7-9	.	14	TRBD1	CASSLEGQGATYTF	TGTGCCAGCAGCTTAGAGGGACAGGGGGCTACCTACACCTTC
TRBJ2-7	TRBV2	.	14	TRBD2	CAGRGSSGSYEQYF	TGTGCCGGCCGAGGATCTAGCGGGTCCTACGAGCAGTACTTC
TRBJ2-2	TRBV2	.	16	.	CASSDVGVLGTGELFF	TGTGCCAGCAGTGATGTCGGGGTTCTTGGTACCGGGGAGCTGTTTTTT
TRBJ2-1	TRBV2	.	16	.	CASSEAWRPASNEQFF	TGTGCCAGCAGTGAAGCGTGGAGGCCGGCCTCCAATGAGCAGTTCTTC
TRBJ2-7	TRBV9	.	15	.	CASSVGNGEGYEQYF	TGTGCCAGCAGCGTAGGGAACGGGGAAGGCTACGAGCAGTACTTC
TRBJ1-5	TRBV2	.	15	.	CASGMAGNSNQPQHF	TGTGCCAGCGGGATGGCGGGCAATAGCAATCAGCCCCAGCATTTT
TRBJ2-2	TRBV7-2	.	14	.	CASSLGGPSGELFF	TGTGCCAGCAGCTTAGGGGGCCCTTCCGGGGAGCTGTTTTTT
TRBJ2-2	TRBV19	.	16	.	CASSPSAAVNTGELFF	TGTGCCAGTAGTCCATCCGCTGCAGTAAACACCGGGGAGCTGTTTTTT
TRBJ1-6	TRBV27	.	16	.	CASSFQSGGRHSPLHF	TGTGCCAGCAGTTTCCAATCGGGGGGTAGGCATTCACCCCTCCACTTT
TRBJ1-5	TRBV5-1	.	15	TRBD1	CASSLVQGGGQPQHF	TGCGCCAGCAGCTTGGTCCAGGGGGGAGGTCAGCCCCAGCATTTT
TRBJ1-5	TRBV12-3/TRBV12-4	.	11	.	CASSSGGPQHF	TGTGCCAGCAGTTCCGGCGGGCCCCAGCATTTT
TRBJ1-3	TRBV11-2	few	15	.	CASSPGVHSGNTIYF	TGTGCCAGCAGCCCAGGGGTACACTCTGGAAACACCATATATTTT
TRBJ1-2	TRBV28	.	13	TRBD1	CASSPGGIVGYTF	TGTGCCAGCAGTCCAGGGGGCATAGTTGGCTACACCTTC
TRBJ2-7	TRBV9	.	16	.	CASSVEEATVAYEQYF	TGTGCCAGCAGCGTAGAGGAAGCGACCGTAGCCTACGAGCAGTACTTC
TRBJ2-3	TRBV7-9	.	18	.	CASSQAGDRVSGTDTQYF	TGTGCCAGCAGCCAAGCGGGGGACAGGGTTTCGGGCACAGATACGCAGTATTTT
TRBJ2-1	TRBV24-1	.	14	.	CATSDGTGGNEQFF	TGTGCCACCAGCGATGGGACTGGCGGGAATGAGCAGTTCTTC
TRBJ1-2	TRBV6-6	.	14	.	CASSYAAVDYGYTF	TGTGCCAGCAGTTACGCGGCGGTGGACTATGGCTACACCTTC